These 14 T cell receptor beta chains were sequenced from one sample in a study of T-cell reconstitution after alpha-beta-depleted transplantation in children. Library preparation (for TCRbeta) was performed with unique molecular identifiers. TCRdb passed the PCR reads through MiXCR, listing each CDR3 protein once. The repertoire holds a few hundred thousand distinct CDR3 sequences, with more than 7.5% as singletons. The sequencing used PBMCs from the stem cell graft donor, collected from the stem cell graft. These receptor sequences come from a human donor who donated a stem cell graft to a child with SCID.

This clonotype was picked up many times. The chain's CDR3 is CASRGTDTQYF. DNA of the CDR3: TGCGCCAGCCGTGGGACAGATACGCAGTATTTT. The rearrangement links TRBV5-1 to TRBJ2-3; no clear D. This CDR3 region has 11 residues. V dropped 7 bases and J dropped 3 bases, with 6 bases sitting between them. The V gene's germline CDR1 is SGHRS and CDR2 YFSETQ.

This clonotype has ten or more counts. This chain links TRBV5-1 with TRBJ2-1, with 10 positions matching TRBD2. The CDR3 has 15 amino acids. Germline CDR1 and CDR2: SGHRS and YFSETQ. V dropped 0 bases and J dropped 7; count of bases not matched to a gene: 4. In DNA, the CDR3 is TGCGCCAGCAGCTTGGAAGCGGGGGGGTTAAATGAGCAGTTCTTC. Translating gives CASSLEAGGLNEQFF.

In its sample, this clonotype was seen many times. The genes are TRBV12-3 or TRBV12-4 and TRBJ1-5, with D perhaps matching TRBD1 (6 bases). This CDR3 spans 13 amino acids. The germline V and J ends were trimmed by 3 bases and 7 bases, with 10 bases remaining between them. CDR3 bases: TGTGCCAGCAGTTTGAGGGGGGGCCAGCCCCAGCATTTT. The encoded protein is CASSLRGGQPQHF.

At least ten counts were recorded for this clonotype. The chain couples TRBV5-1 to TRBJ1-2; D call uncertain. V was trimmed by 4 bases and J by 1 base, leaving 11 bases between them. Looked up from germline, CDR1 is SGHRS and CDR2 is YFSETQ. This CDR3 is 14 amino acids long. The CDR3 region has the DNA TGCGCCAGCAGCCCCCTCCGGGTTAACTATGGCTACACCTTC. Protein product: CASSPLRVNYGYTF.

The chain links TRBV18 to TRBJ2-1; D is perhaps TRBD2 (6 bases). CDR3 length: 12 residues. Trimming removed 3 bases at V and 10 bases at J, with 10 bases between. Germline-derived CDR1 and CDR2 are KGHSH and LQKENI. This CDR3 is CASSPTAGEQFF. In nucleotides, the CDR3 is TGTGCCAGCTCACCGACTGCGGGGGAGCAGTTCTTC.

This clonotype was counted many times. This chain joins TRBV5-1 and TRBJ1-6; D is possibly TRBD1 (5 bases). Germline lookup yields CDR1 SGHRS and CDR2 YFSETQ. The CDR3 extends over 16 amino acids. V lost 2 bases and J 8 bases, leaving 17 bases between the germline ends. The CDR3 protein is CASSFQPRRVDSPLHF. The CDR3 DNA follows: TGCGCCAGCAGCTTCCAACCGCGCAGGGTCGATTCACCCCTCCACTTT.

The table lists this clonotype with a few counts. The chain uses TRBV4-1 and TRBJ1-5; D is undetermined. Germline CDR1 MGHRA, CDR2 YSYEKL. Trimming stripped 0 bases from V and 10 bases from J, with 19 bases between. The CDR3 has 16 amino acids. The CDR3 spells CASSQDRYGGPGPQHF. The CDR3 nucleotides read TGCGCCAGCAGCCAAGATAGGTACGGCGGACCCGGACCCCAGCATTTT.

CDR3 amino acids: CSVGGPGGGELFF. In nucleotides, the CDR3 is TGCAGCGTTGGGGGCCCCGGGGGCGGGGAGCTGTTTTTT. The gene calls are TRBV29-1 and TRBJ2-2; D is possibly TRBD2 (6 bases). V lost 4 bases to trimming and J lost 7 bases, with 13 bases between them. The V gene's germline CDR1 is SQVTM and CDR2 ANQGSEA. The CDR3 spans 13 residues.

This clonotype was observed many times. This chain joins TRBV4-3 and TRBJ1-1; tentative D call: TRBD1 (5 bases). Germline CDR1 is LGHNA and CDR2 is YSLEER. The CDR3 sequence is 14 residues long. The ends were cut back, 0 bases at V and 6 bases at J, with 11 bases in the middle. CDR3 DNA: TGCGCCAGCAGCCAAGAGGAGGGGACCCCTGAAGCTTTCTTT. It translates to CASSQEEGTPEAFF.

At least ten counts were recorded for this clonotype. The chain combines TRBV20-1 with TRBJ2-7, with 8 bases fitting TRBD1. V lost 3 bases and J lost 3; bases outside the gene matches: 4. The CDR3 covers 13 residues. The V gene's germline CDR1 is DFQATT and CDR2 SNEGSKA (reference sequence). CDR3 in DNA: TGCAGTGCTAGGGACAGGGTAATCTACGAGCAGTACTTC. It is translated as CSARDRVIYEQYF.

There are many counts of this clonotype. The chain couples TRBV18 to TRBJ2-1, with D perhaps TRBD2 (5 bases). V lost 2 bases, J lost 5 bases, and 10 bases lay in between. The CDR3 has 14 amino acids. The germline CDR1 and CDR2 sequences are KGHSH and LQKENI. CDR3 DNA: TGTGCCAGCTCACCAGGTTACGGGGACAATGAGCAGTTCTTC. Translation: CASSPGYGDNEQFF.

In this sample, this clonotype turned up a few times. The J gene is TRBJ1-5, the V gene TRBV4-3, with 9 bases fitting TRBD1. This CDR3 region has 15 residues. CDR1 LGHNA and CDR2 YSLEER come from the germline V gene. The V and J ends lost 4 bases and 5 bases, in that order; junction bases with no gene match: 6. The DNA for the CDR3 is TGCGCCAGCAGCCGCGGACAGGGGTTTGATCAGCCCCAGCATTTT. The encoded protein is CASSRGQGFDQPQHF.

This clonotype was seen at least ten times. The chain uses TRBV28 and TRBJ2-1; maybe TRBD2 (5 bases). Germline CDR1 and CDR2: MDHEN and SYDVKM. There are 13 residues in the CDR3. Trimming removed 2 bases at V and 12 bases at J, with 14 bases between. The CDR3 here is CASSLKAIAWQFF. Written as DNA, the CDR3 is TGTGCCAGCAGTTTAAAGGCAATAGCGTGGCAGTTCTTC. The whole variable domain, filled in from reference TRBV28 and TRBJ2-1, reads DVKVTQSSRYLVKRTGEKVFLECVQDMDHENMFWYRQDPGLGLRLIYFSYDVKMKEKGDIPEGYSVSREKKERFSLILESASTNQTSMYLCASSLKAIAWQFFGPGTRLTVL.

This clonotype was recorded many times. The chain has TRBV9 and TRBJ2-7; 8 bases fit TRBD1. The CDR3 length is 14 residues. J was trimmed by 0 bases and V by 3 bases; bases with no gene match: 2. CDR1 is SGDLS, CDR2 YYNGEE, per germline. The DNA for the CDR3 is TGTGCCAGCAGCGGAGGACAGGGCTCCTACGAGCAGTACTTC. Residues: CASSGGQGSYEQYF.